The entry below describes one TCR beta chain. No antigen is known for it. Time point here: persistent/refractory GD, antithyroid drugs over 5 years with positive TRAb. RNA extracted from PBMCs served as the sequencing template. From an endocrinology department in Xi'an, China, came the patients. The data derive from a study of regulatory T cells in long-lasting Graves disease. Study conclusions and caveats: The study found TRBV28, TRBJ1-2 and TRBJ2-5 favored in persistent disease. With a small sample size, accuracy may have been reduced.

The authors built TCR beta libraries using iRepertoire HTBI primers and Arm-PCR of CDR3 regions. Each CDR3 protein gets one entry after TCRdb re-called the multiplex PCR reads with MiXCR. The repertoire consists of a few hundred thousand distinct CDR3 sequences, with around 23% occurring once and the leading ten covering 28%. The CDR3 has 14 amino acids. From germline, CDR1 is SNHLY and CDR2 FYNNEI. V was shortened by 7 bases and J by 0 bases, with 12 bases between the two germline ends. The sequencing used peripheral blood mononuclear cells (PBMCs), collected when the disease was refractory, from a patient treated with antithyroid drugs. This chain joins TRBV2 and TRBJ1-1; D unresolved. The source is a middle-aged woman with Graves disease. The CDR3 protein is CASMWGWLNTEAFF. CDR3 nucleotide sequence: TGTGCCAGCATGTGGGGATGGCTGAACACTGAAGCTTTCTTT.